This section outlines one T cell receptor beta chain sequence together with its context. CDR1 is MNHNS, CDR2 SASEGT, per germline. The CDR3 is made up of 14 amino acids. Between the trimmed V and J ends, which lost 6 bases and 3 bases, there was a span of 14 bases. The sample comes from a study of cytomegalovirus exposure and HLA in healthy donors. The PCR ran on 60 Vbeta and 13 Jbeta primers. Clones were read by immunoSEQ multiplex PCR, and TCRdb kept only the in-frame ones, dropping some. Here the sample spans approximately 160,000 clones, about 75% being singletons. Sequencing was carried out using PBMCs. This TCR came from a male donor in good health and CMV-seropositive. This rearrangement joins TRBV6-1 to TRBJ1-1; D is possibly TRBD1 (5 bases). In nucleotides, the CDR3 is TGTGCCAGCAGCCTCCGGTGGGGCGACACTGAAGCTTTCTTT. This codes for CASSLRWGDTEAFF.